Shown below are 25 T cell receptor beta chains from a single sample sequenced in a study of cytomegalovirus exposure and HLA in healthy donors. 60 Vbeta and 13 Jbeta primers were used in PCR. Method: immunoSEQ multiplex PCR; TCRdb's copy keeps in-frame clones and lacks some. Found here are 45,000 to 65,000 clones, around 72% of them singletons; the top ten hold around a fifth. Sequencing used PBMCs. These receptors were obtained from a woman aged 50 to 65 in good health and CMV-seropositive.

The V gene is TRBV6-5, the J gene TRBJ2-3; D may be TRBD2 (5 bases). Per germline, CDR1 MNHEY and CDR2 SVGAGI. The V and J ends lost 6 bases and 5 bases respectively, with 18 bases between them. There are 15 residues in the CDR3. The CDR3 spells CASRPRARREDTQYF. As DNA, the CDR3 is TGTGCCAGCAGACCCCGGGCCCGACGGGAAGATACGCAGTATTTT.

The chain's CDR3 is CASSFPGLTSNEQFF. CDR3 nucleotides: TGTGCCAGCAGTTTCCCGGGCCTTACTAGCAATGAGCAGTTCTTC. The J gene is TRBJ2-1, the V gene TRBV27; maybe TRBD2 (5 bases). CDR3 length: 15 amino acids. Germline assignment: CDR1 MNHEY and CDR2 SMNVEV (reference sequence). Trimming cost V 3 bases and J 6 bases, with 15 bases left between them.

The count of this clone is one. The genes are TRBV2 and TRBJ1-6; possibly TRBD1 for D (6 bases). CDR1 is SNHLY, CDR2 FYNNEI, per germline. This CDR3 comprises 15 residues. Trimming stripped 7 bases from V and 6 bases from J, with 16 bases between. CDR3 bases: TGTGCCAGCACCGACATACGGACAGTTAATTCACCCCTCCACTTT. Protein product: CASTDIRTVNSPLHF.

J is TRBJ2-3 and V is TRBV5-1, with 7 bases that match TRBD1. Per germline, CDR1 SGHRS and CDR2 YFSETQ. The CDR3 covers 14 residues. V trimming: 5 bases; J trimming: 2 bases; junction bases outside the gene matches: 5. The CDR3 spells CASRKQGTTDTQYF. The CDR3 DNA sequence: TGCGCCAGCAGGAAACAGGGGACCACAGATACGCAGTATTTT. The whole variable domain, remainder taken from reference TRBV5-1 and TRBJ2-3, is KAGVTQTPRYLIKTRGQQVTLSCSPISGHRSVSWYQQTPGQGLQFLFEYFSETQRNKGNFPGRFSGRQFSNSRSEMNVSTLELGDSALYLCASRKQGTTDTQYFGPGTRLTVL.

The CDR3: CASSISVWGGYEQYF. The CDR3 nucleotides are TGTGCCAGTAGTATATCGGTTTGGGGGGGATACGAGCAGTACTTC. The chain combines TRBV19 with TRBJ2-7, with 7 positions matching TRBD2. Germline CDR1 and CDR2: LNHDA and SQIVND (reference sequence). The J segment lost 4 bases and the V segment lost 2 bases, leaving 8 bases of the junction unmatched. The CDR3 has 15 residues.

This rearrangement joins TRBV5-4 to TRBJ2-7; D might be TRBD2 (6 bases). Germline assignment: CDR1 SGHNT and CDR2 YYREEE (reference sequence). CDR3 length equals 15 residues. V lost 4 bases and J 2 bases, leaving 16 bases between the germline ends. The CDR3 DNA is TGTGCCAGCAGCACCCGGACTACTGGGCCCTACGAGCAGTACTTC. It yields the protein CASSTRTTGPYEQYF.

This chain uses TRBV19 with TRBJ2-7; D gene ambiguous. This CDR3 region has 15 residues. V was clipped by 5 bases and J by 3 bases, with 17 bases between them. CDR1 is LNHDA, CDR2 SQIVND, per germline (reference sequence). CDR3 bases: TGTGCCAGTAGTTGGGCCGTGGGCCCCGTCTACGAGCAGTACTTC. This sequence encodes CASSWAVGPVYEQYF.

The V call is TRBV11-2, the J call TRBJ2-5; tentative D call: TRBD1 (6 bases). CDR3 length: 13 residues. Germline-derived CDR1 and CDR2 are SGHAT and FQNNGV. Between the trimmed V and J ends, which lost 5 bases and 5 bases, there was a span of 12 bases. In DNA form, the CDR3 reads TGTGCCAGCAGCCGGACAGCCGGGGAGACCCAGTACTTC. Translation: CASSRTAGETQYF.

The V and J genes are TRBV6-6 and TRBJ1-6; D uncertain. V was pared by 0 bases and J by 7 bases, with 10 bases between. Germline V lookup: CDR1 MNHNY, CDR2 SVGAGI (reference sequence). The CDR3 covers 15 residues. The CDR3 nucleotides read TGTGCCAGCAGTTACTCACGGGCGGGGAATTCACCCCTCCACTTT. Translation gives CASSYSRAGNSPLHF.

The rearrangement uses TRBV5-1 and TRBJ2-7; D might be TRBD1 (6 bases). In germline, CDR1 is SGHRS, CDR2 YFSETQ. The length of the CDR3 is 15 residues. V dropped 0 bases and J dropped 6 bases, with 16 bases sitting between them. The CDR3 reads CASSLGGGRGFEQYF. DNA for the CDR3: TGCGCCAGCAGCTTGGGGGGCGGCAGGGGATTCGAGCAGTACTTC.

The genes are TRBV5-4 and TRBJ2-1; D is possibly TRBD1 (5 bases). Germline V CDR1 and CDR2: SGHNT, YYREEE (reference sequence). Trimming took 3 bases from V and 1 from J, leaving 11 bases between them. CDR3 length: 15 residues. CDR3 bases: TGTGCCAGCAGCTCAGGGATAAATTCCTACAATGAGCAGTTCTTC. This gives the protein CASSSGINSYNEQFF.

This clone was seen more than once but under ten times. The rearrangement joins TRBV9 to TRBJ2-3, with TRBD1 as a possible D gene (6 bases). The germline gives CDR1 SGDLS, CDR2 YYNGEE. CDR3 length: 15 residues. With 3 bases removed from V and 6 bases from J, the gap between germline ends came to 17 bases. The CDR3 bases are TGTGCCAGCAGCGCCGGGGCCAGGGGCGAGGATACGCAGTATTTT. It codes for CASSAGARGEDTQYF.

DNA of the CDR3: TGTGCCAGCAGCACCGGGAACCAGGGGGAGGCAGATACGCAGTATTTT. Amino acid sequence: CASSTGNQGEADTQYF. V usage is TRBV5-8 and J usage is TRBJ2-3; weak D call: TRBD1 (7 bases). V gave up 4 bases and J gave up 4 bases, with 19 bases separating them. The CDR3 consists of 16 residues. Germline loops: CDR1 SGHTS, CDR2 YDEGEE.

The rearrangement joins TRBV7-2 to TRBJ2-3; 10 nucleotides line up with TRBD1. V shed 5 bases and J 2 bases; nucleotides not matched to a gene: 7. Germline assignment: CDR1 SGHTA and CDR2 FQGNSA. This CDR3 is built from 16 residues. The CDR3 DNA sequence: TGTGCCAGCAGCACTAGGACAGGGGGGCACACAGATACGCAGTATTTT. As protein: CASSTRTGGHTDTQYF. The full variable domain, completed using reference TRBV7-2 and TRBJ2-3, is GAGVSQSPSNKVTEKGKDVELRCDPISGHTALYWYRQSLGQGLEFLIYFQGNSAPDKSGLPSDRFSAERTGGSVSTLTIQRTQQEDSAVYLCASSTRTGGHTDTQYFGPGTRLTVL.

The rearrangement links TRBV28 to TRBJ2-1; 12 nucleotides line up with TRBD2. The CDR3 has 18 amino acids. The ends lost 4 bases at V and 0 bases at J; junction bases unmatched: 7. Germline CDR1 MDHEN, CDR2 SYDVKM. CDR3: CASSSRTSGTRSYNEQFF. In DNA form, the CDR3 reads TGTGCCAGCAGTTCGCGGACTAGCGGGACCCGCTCCTACAATGAGCAGTTCTTC.

The chain couples TRBV25-1 to TRBJ2-5; possibly TRBD1 for D (6 bases). CDR1 is MGHDK and CDR2 is SYGVNS in the germline V gene. Trimming cost V 2 bases and J 3 bases, with 19 bases left between them. This CDR3 spans 17 amino acids. CDR3 sequence: CASSERFDRRTKETQYF. In DNA form, the CDR3 reads TGTGCCAGCAGTGAACGGTTCGACAGGCGGACCAAAGAGACCCAGTACTTC.

V gene TRBV5-1 combines with J gene TRBJ2-3; D ambiguous. Germline CDR1 reads SGHRS; CDR2 reads YFSETQ. V gave up 4 bases and J gave up 4 bases, with 7 bases separating them. The CDR3 has 12 residues. In DNA form, the CDR3 reads TGCGCCAGCAGCCTAGATGCAGATACGCAGTATTTT. The encoded protein is CASSLDADTQYF.

Only a few counts were recorded for this clone. The gene calls are TRBV12-2 and TRBJ2-7; TRBD1, the table's D call, was not compared with the DNA. TRBV12-2 constitutes a pseudogene. The CDR3 length is 15 residues. This CDR3 is CASRSPNGTNYEQYF. In DNA form, the CDR3 reads TGTGCAAGTCGCTCGCCCAACGGGACAAACTACGAGCAGTACTTC.

The chain employs TRBV5-1 and TRBJ2-2, with a tentative D call TRBD1 (7 bases). The CDR3 runs to 16 residues. Germline lookup yields CDR1 SGHRS and CDR2 YFSETQ. Trimming stripped 4 bases from V and 4 bases from J, with 17 bases between. The CDR3 DNA reads as TGCGCCAGCAGCCCCAGGGGGGACAGCCCCACCGGGGAGCTGTTTTTT. This codes for CASSPRGDSPTGELFF.

This chain links TRBV7-7 with TRBJ2-3; 7 bases are shared with TRBD2. Germline CDR1 is SSHAT and CDR2 is FNYEAQ (reference sequence). V shed 1 base, J shed 6 bases, and the junction held 13 bases outside the gene matches. The CDR3 consists of 17 residues. The CDR3 DNA reads as TGTGCCAGCAGCTTAGACTCAAGACTAGCCGGGGGGGATACGCAGTATTTT. Translating it yields CASSLDSRLAGGDTQYF.

The V gene is TRBV7-2, the J gene TRBJ2-2, with TRBD1 as a possible D gene (6 bases). Germline V gene sequence: CDR1 SGHTA, CDR2 FQGNSA. CDR3 length: 18 residues. Trimming shortened V by 4 bases and J by 4 bases, and 22 bases separated the two germline ends. As DNA, the CDR3 is TGTGCCAGCAGCTCCCTCCCCAGGGGACCCTTCGGCACCGGGGAGCTGTTTTTT. Its translation: CASSSLPRGPFGTGELFF.

The chain carries TRBV7-8 and TRBJ2-2, with D hard to call. Deletions cut 5 bases from V and 4 bases from J, with 5 bases between. The CDR3 spans 12 residues. From germline, CDR1 is SGHVS and CDR2 FQNEAQ. The CDR3 DNA sequence: TGTGCCAGCAGCATACTCACCGGGGAGCTGTTTTTT. It codes for CASSILTGELFF.

The CDR3 here is CASSDNFGGGAETEAFF. The CDR3 coding sequence is TGTGCCAGCAGCGACAACTTTGGTGGGGGGGCGGAGACTGAAGCTTTCTTT. The rearrangement joins TRBV7-2 to TRBJ1-1; weak D call: TRBD1 (6 bases). The CDR3 loop spans 17 amino acids. The germline V and J ends were trimmed by 5 bases and 5 bases, with 24 bases remaining between them. Per germline, CDR1 SGHTA and CDR2 FQGNSA.

This chain uses TRBV19 with TRBJ1-2; perhaps TRBD1 as D (6 bases). Germline CDR1 and CDR2: LNHDA and SQIVND (reference sequence). There are 13 residues in the CDR3. V lost 7 bases, J lost 6 bases, and 15 bases lay in between. CDR3 nucleotides: TGTGCCAGTACCCTAGACAGGAAAAATGGCTACACCTTC. Translating it yields CASTLDRKNGYTF.

V and J are TRBV7-9 and TRBJ2-1, with D perhaps TRBD2 (5 bases). Germline V lookup: CDR1 SEHNR, CDR2 FQNEAQ (reference sequence). The length of the CDR3 is 13 residues. The CDR3 sequence is CATEGSSYNEQFF. The CDR3 DNA reads TGTGCAACCGAGGGTAGCTCCTACAATGAGCAGTTCTTC.